Presented here are 21 T cell receptor beta chains from one specimen sequenced in a study of beta chain features in type 1 diabetes. Isolated RNA was reverse transcribed in full, so expressed TCRB transcripts were sequenced. Method: immunoSEQ multiplex PCR; TCRdb's copy keeps in-frame clones and lacks some. The sample shows hundreds of thousands of clones, approximately 12% of them seen only once. Sequenced material: naive CD4+ T cells from blood. Receptors originate from a man aged 18 to 30 in good health.

The V and J genes are TRBV6-1 and TRBJ1-5, with TRBD1 as a possible D gene (5 bases). Germline CDR1 MNHNS, CDR2 SASEGT. V lost 2 bases, J lost 2 bases, and 22 bases lay in between. This CDR3 spans 19 amino acids. CDR3 sequence: CASSELNWVGGLRNQPQHF. Here the CDR3 DNA reads TGTGCCAGCAGTGAATTGAATTGGGTTGGGGGGTTGCGCAATCAGCCCCAGCATTTT.

This clone was picked up a small number of times. The J gene is TRBJ1-5, the V gene TRBV4-1; D might be TRBD1 (6 bases). The CDR3 covers 15 residues. Germline-derived CDR1 and CDR2 are MGHRA and YSYEKL. V gave up 0 bases and J gave up 3 bases, with 9 bases separating them. The DNA of the CDR3 is TGCGCCAGCAGCCAAGATCACAGGGACAATCAGCCCCAGCATTTT. Encoded protein: CASSQDHRDNQPQHF.

The J gene is TRBJ2-7, the V gene TRBV10-3, with D perhaps TRBD2 (5 bases). This CDR3 contains 12 residues. V was cut by 0 bases and J by 6 bases, with 6 bases left in between. CDR1 and CDR2 (germline): ENHRY, SYGVKD. CDR3 sequence (DNA): TGTGCCATCAGTGAGTCGAGGGCCGAGCAGTACTTC. Translation gives CAISESRAEQYF.

V gene TRBV25-1 combines with J gene TRBJ2-3; 7 bases line up with TRBD2. V lost 5 bases, J lost 3 bases, and 5 bases stayed unmatched. Germline V CDR1 and CDR2: MGHDK, SYGVNS. The CDR3 is 14 residues long. The CDR3 DNA reads TGTGCCAGCAGTCTGGCGGGAGTGACAGATACGCAGTATTTT. As protein: CASSLAGVTDTQYF.

The chain recombines TRBV11-2 with TRBJ2-2; weak D call: TRBD2 (5 bases). V shed 5 bases and J shed 7 bases, with 17 bases lying between them. The CDR3 runs to 15 residues. CDR1 and CDR2 from the germline V gene are SGHAT and FQNNGV. In nucleotides, the CDR3 is TGTGCCAGCAGCCGGGATGGGGAACGACTCGGGGAGCTGTTTTTT. This gives the protein CASSRDGERLGELFF.

DNA of the CDR3: TGTGCCAGCAGTTACGCTCCAGGGAGGACCTACAATGAGCAGTTCTTC. It is translated as CASSYAPGRTYNEQFF. The genes are TRBV6-5 and TRBJ2-1, with D possibly matching TRBD2 (6 bases). V shed 2 bases and J shed 2 bases, with 13 bases lying between them. Per germline, CDR1 MNHEY and CDR2 SVGAGI. The CDR3 runs to 16 residues.

The gene calls are TRBV6-1 and TRBJ2-7; no clear D. From germline, CDR1 is MNHNS and CDR2 SASEGT. V gave up 8 bases and J gave up 0 bases, with 5 bases separating them. There are 11 residues in the CDR3. The CDR3 region has the DNA TGTGCCAGCGACAACTCCTACGAGCAGTACTTC. It is translated as CASDNSYEQYF.

There are a few counts of this clone. The genes are TRBV27 and TRBJ1-2; 8 bases match TRBD1. Looked up from germline, CDR1 is MNHEY and CDR2 is SMNVEV (reference sequence). The CDR3 sequence is 15 residues long. The ends lost 5 bases at V and 2 bases at J; junction bases unmatched: 7. Here the CDR3 reads CASSADRERNYGYTF. The DNA for the CDR3 is TGTGCCAGCAGTGCGGACAGGGAAAGAAACTATGGCTACACCTTC.

The chain carries TRBV29-1 and TRBJ2-7; 12 bases line up with TRBD2. CDR3 size: 14 residues. The germline V gene encodes CDR1 SQVTM and CDR2 ANQGSEA. With 6 bases clipped from V and 1 base from J, the junction kept 4 bases outside the gene matches. The CDR3 DNA reads as TGCAGCGTGGGGGGACTAGCGGGTTCCTACGAGCAGTACTTC. This codes for CSVGGLAGSYEQYF.

This clone has a handful of counts. The chain combines TRBV9 with TRBJ2-7; 9 positions agree with TRBD2. Germline loops: CDR1 SGDLS, CDR2 YYNGEE. CDR3 size: 16 residues. With 3 bases clipped from V and 5 bases from J, the junction kept 12 bases outside the gene matches. In DNA, the CDR3 is TGTGCCAGCAGCGGGATAGGTAGCGGGAGTCTCCACGAGCAGTACTTC. Translating it yields CASSGIGSGSLHEQYF.

The J gene is TRBJ2-7, the V gene TRBV5-8, with 7 nucleotides matching TRBD1. CDR1 is SGHTS and CDR2 is YDEGEE in the germline V gene. This CDR3 is built from 13 residues. The V gene end was trimmed by 8 bases and the J gene end by 3 bases; junction bases not matched to a gene: 8. The DNA of the CDR3 is TGTGCCAGTTCGGACAGGAATCGCTACGAGCAGTACTTC. This gives the protein CASSDRNRYEQYF.

The sample holds a few counts of this clone. The rearrangement joins TRBV7-6 to TRBJ1-4, with TRBD1 matching 10 bases. The CDR3 consists of 16 residues. The ends lost 2 bases at V and 8 bases at J; junction bases unmatched: 8. Germline CDR1 SGHVS, CDR2 FNYEAQ. Written as DNA, the CDR3 is TGTGCCAGCAGCTTACTCCGGGACAGGGGTAGGGAAAAACTGTTTTTT. Translating it yields CASSLLRDRGREKLFF.

The rearrangement uses TRBV21-1 and TRBJ2-7; the table calls TRBD2, which could not be checked here. TRBV21-1 is shown as a pseudogene. The length of the CDR3 is 14 residues. CDR3 coding DNA: TGTGCCAGCAGCGATCGAGAGCGGGTTCTCGAGCAGTACTTC. This encodes CASSDRERVLEQYF.

This chain links TRBV4-2 with TRBJ2-5, with D possibly being TRBD2 (5 bases). The CDR3 length is 15 residues. CDR1 is LGHNA and CDR2 is YNFKEQ in the germline V gene. The ends were cut back, 0 bases at V and 2 bases at J, with 10 bases in the middle. Written as DNA, the CDR3 is TGTGCCAGCAGCCAAGAACAGCGGATACAAGAGACCCAGTACTTC. Encoded protein: CASSQEQRIQETQYF.

This clone was counted between two and nine times. V is TRBV25-1 and J is TRBJ1-2, with 10 bases lining up with TRBD1. The CDR3 has 14 residues. Germline CDR1 and CDR2: MGHDK and SYGVNS. V shed 1 base and J 4 bases; nucleotides not matched to a gene: 0. Written as DNA, the CDR3 is TGTGCCAGCAGTGAATGGACAGGGGGCTATGGCTACACCTTC. Protein product: CASSEWTGGYGYTF.

This clone was observed a handful of times. This chain links TRBV2 with TRBJ1-2; possible D gene TRBD1, 6 bases. V lost 6 bases and J 8 bases, leaving 16 bases between the germline ends. Germline CDR1 is SNHLY and CDR2 is FYNNEI. The CDR3 is 13 amino acids. DNA of the CDR3: TGTGCCAGCAGGGGGCAGGGGTCTCCGGGCTACACCTTC. This encodes CASRGQGSPGYTF.

The chain links TRBV10-3 to TRBJ2-1; 11 bases agree with TRBD2. Germline trimming cut 0 bases from V and 8 bases from J; bases unmatched to any gene: 9. Germline CDR1 and CDR2: ENHRY and SYGVKD. The CDR3 extends over 17 amino acids. Here the CDR3 reads CAISESGVAGGLDEQFF. CDR3 nucleotide sequence: TGTGCCATCAGTGAGTCGGGGGTAGCGGGGGGGCTGGATGAGCAGTTCTTC.

This chain links TRBV4-3 with TRBJ2-2, with 7 positions matching TRBD1. Germline values: CDR1 LGHNA, CDR2 YSLEER. The CDR3 is made up of 16 amino acids. The V and J ends lost 0 bases and 0 bases, in that order; junction bases with no gene match: 1. The CDR3 bases are TGCGCCAGCAGCCAAGAAACAGGGGCGAACACCGGGGAGCTGTTTTTT. The encoded protein is CASSQETGANTGELFF.

This clone turned up a few times. The CDR3 coding sequence is TGTGCCAGCTCAAAGTCTAGAGATACGCAGTATTTT. It is translated as CASSKSRDTQYF. The J gene is TRBJ2-3, the V gene TRBV18; D is unclear. The ends were cut back, 5 bases at V and 5 bases at J, with 8 bases in the middle. Germline V gene sequence: CDR1 KGHSH, CDR2 LQKENI. The CDR3 is 12 residues long.

This clone has more than one count but fewer than ten. The chain recombines TRBV30 with TRBJ1-1, with D maybe TRBD1 (5 bases). The V and J ends lost 5 bases and 1 base respectively, with 23 bases between them. CDR1 and CDR2 from the germline V gene are GTSNPN and SVGIG (reference sequence). The CDR3 sequence is 17 residues long. The CDR3 reads CAWDPDWLEQANTEAFF. The CDR3 nucleotides are TGTGCCTGGGACCCCGATTGGCTTGAACAGGCGAACACTGAAGCTTTCTTT.

The chain is built from TRBV6-5 and TRBJ1-2; 7 bases are a match to TRBD1. Trimming at V came to 6 bases and at J to 7 bases, leaving 8 bases not matched to a gene. This CDR3 has 13 amino acids. Germline V lookup: CDR1 MNHEY, CDR2 SVGAGI. The CDR3 loop reads CASSRSRQGGYTF. The CDR3 DNA reads TGTGCCAGCAGCCGATCACGACAGGGTGGCTACACCTTC.